The 14 T cell receptor beta chains listed next were all sequenced from one sample in a study of blood T cell repertoires in COVID-19. Generated by immunoSEQ multiplex PCR, the TCRdb table keeps only in-frame clones and is missing some. The data show some 140,000 clones, with approximately 86% seen just once and about 17% held by the top ten. The sample consisted of peripheral blood. Every receptor here comes from a woman between 50 and 59 years old who had recovered from COVID-19.

V is TRBV5-1 and J is TRBJ2-5; TRBD1 matches at 7 bases. CDR3 size: 14 residues. V shed 1 base, J shed 3 bases, and the junction held 3 bases outside the gene matches. The germline gives CDR1 SGHRS, CDR2 YFSETQ. DNA of the CDR3: TGCGCCAGCAGCTTGAGGGGGCCGGAAGAGACCCAGTACTTC. The encoded protein is CASSLRGPEETQYF.

The chain is built from TRBV23-1 and TRBJ2-3; 8 bases fit TRBD2. TRBV23-1 is sorted into the ORF group, with uncertain function. The CDR3 extends over 18 amino acids. V gave up 0 bases and J gave up 5 bases; unmatched junction bases: 13. CDR3 bases: TGCGCCAGCAGTCAATCCCTCCCTAGCGGGCACAGGCAAGATACGCAGTATTTT. Protein product: CASSQSLPSGHRQDTQYF.

This chain uses TRBV5-1 with TRBJ2-7, with D possibly TRBD2 on 5 matching bases. The CDR3 extends over 13 amino acids. CDR1 is SGHRS, CDR2 YFSETQ, per germline. Deletions cut 0 bases from V and 13 bases from J, with 17 bases between. CDR3 nucleotide sequence: TGCGCCAGCAGCTTGGCCCTGAGCGGAGACACATACTTC. Translated: CASSLALSGDTYF.

This clone was seen only a few times. The rearrangement joins TRBV4-3 to TRBJ1-1; 8 bases line up with TRBD1. From germline, CDR1 is LGHNA and CDR2 YSLEER. V trimming: 0 bases; J trimming: 6 bases; junction bases outside the gene matches: 12. The CDR3 is 17 residues long. In nucleotides, the CDR3 is TGCGCCAGCAGCCAAGATCTGATGGACAGGGAGGGTGCTGAAGCTTTCTTT. Translation gives CASSQDLMDREGAEAFF.

The gene calls are TRBV9 and TRBJ2-1; D possibly corresponds to TRBD1 (5 bases). Trimming stripped 4 bases from V and 0 bases from J, with 11 bases between. CDR1 and CDR2 from the germline V gene are SGDLS and YYNGEE. The CDR3 runs 15 residues. CDR3 amino acids: CASSQDRSSYNEQFF. The DNA for the CDR3 is TGTGCCAGCAGCCAAGACAGAAGCTCCTACAATGAGCAGTTCTTC.

This sequence joins TRBV2 and TRBJ1-2; 9 bases match TRBD1. This CDR3 spans 12 amino acids. The germline gives CDR1 SNHLY, CDR2 FYNNEI. V gave up 11 bases and J gave up 0 bases; unmatched junction bases: 1. The CDR3 sequence is CAGDRANYGYTF. The CDR3 region has the DNA TGTGCCGGGGACAGGGCTAACTATGGCTACACCTTC.

This clone was observed a single time. The chain carries TRBV19 and TRBJ1-5; no clear D. This CDR3 has 15 amino acids. With 6 bases removed from V and 1 base from J, the gap between germline ends came to 13 bases. From germline, CDR1 is LNHDA and CDR2 SQIVND (reference sequence). In nucleotides, the CDR3 is TGTGCCAGTAGGTACAAGGGAGGGAGCAATCAGCCCCAGCATTTT. As protein: CASRYKGGSNQPQHF.

This rearrangement joins TRBV7-2 to TRBJ1-3, with D uncertain. The length of the CDR3 is 13 residues. Germline V lookup: CDR1 SGHTA, CDR2 FQGNSA. The V end lost 8 bases, the J end lost 0 bases, and 8 bases lay between the germline ends. The CDR3 sequence: CASREYSGNTIYF. The CDR3 DNA follows: TGTGCCAGCCGAGAGTACTCTGGAAACACCATATATTTT.

The chain joins TRBV7-2 to TRBJ2-7; 9 bases agree with TRBD1. This CDR3 is built from 15 residues. CDR1 SGHTA and CDR2 FQGNSA come from the germline V gene. J lost 4 bases, V lost 0 bases, and 4 bases had no gene match. The CDR3 spells CASSLAGTGLYEQYF. The CDR3 DNA is TGTGCCAGCAGCTTAGCGGGGACAGGGTTGTACGAGCAGTACTTC.

This sequence joins TRBV9 and TRBJ1-2; 7 bases agree with TRBD1. Germline V gene data show CDR1 as SGDLS and CDR2 as YYNGEE. The CDR3 consists of 14 residues. The J segment lost 7 bases and the V segment lost 4 bases, leaving 10 bases of the junction unmatched. The CDR3 protein is CASSFTDRSFGYTF. In DNA form, the CDR3 reads TGTGCCAGCAGCTTCACGGACAGGTCCTTTGGCTACACCTTC.

This clone appeared once. The V call is TRBV6-5, the J call TRBJ1-2, with unresolved D. CDR1 MNHEY and CDR2 SVGAGI come from the germline V gene. V was cut by 5 bases and J by 1 base, with 8 bases left in between. CDR3 length: 13 residues. The CDR3 protein is CASSHHNNYGYTF. DNA for the CDR3: TGTGCCAGCAGTCACCACAATAACTATGGCTACACCTTC.

This clone has just one count. The rearrangement joins TRBV24-1 to TRBJ2-1; 8 nucleotides align to TRBD2. The CDR3 spans 14 residues. V shed 5 bases and J 6 bases; nucleotides not matched to a gene: 5. Germline CDR1 KGHDR, CDR2 SFDVKD. CDR3 amino acids: CATSAGRAPNEQFF. In DNA, the CDR3 is TGTGCCACCAGTGCCGGGAGGGCCCCCAATGAGCAGTTCTTC.

J is TRBJ2-5 and V is TRBV19, with D perhaps TRBD2 (5 bases). The CDR3 consists of 15 residues. The germline CDR1 and CDR2 sequences are LNHDA and SQIVND (reference sequence). V lost 1 base and J 5 bases, leaving 14 bases between the germline ends. The CDR3 sequence: CASSIVSGVFETQYF. Here the CDR3 DNA reads TGTGCCAGTAGTATAGTGTCCGGGGTTTTTGAGACCCAGTACTTC.

The chain recombines TRBV19 with TRBJ2-3, with 7 bases matching TRBD1. The CDR3 contains 13 residues. CDR1 is LNHDA and CDR2 is SQIVND in the germline V gene (reference sequence). J gave up 2 bases and V 6 bases, and 2 bases lay outside the gene matches. This chain's CDR3 is CASRQGYTDTQYF. CDR3 sequence (DNA): TGTGCCAGTAGACAGGGGTACACAGATACGCAGTATTTT.